This T cell receptor beta chain was captured by sequencing in a study of PD-L1 blockade in urothelial cancer. For the study at large: Bladder-origin urothelial cancer in males covered about 90% of the roughly 30 patients. At 6 weeks and at 3 weeks (second dose) after treatment start, blood was analyzed.

The CDR3 has 15 residues. The V gene lost 1 base and the J gene lost 9 bases, with 17 bases spanning the gap. The V gene's germline CDR1 is SEHNR and CDR2 FQNEAQ (reference sequence). Profiling relied on immunoSEQ multiplex PCR, and the TCRdb table lists in-frame clones only, not all of them. The sample contains more than 45,000 clones, 88% of which appear only once. By sample fraction, this clone is medium-sized. V and J are TRBV7-9 and TRBJ2-3; TRBD1 might be the D (6 bases). This clonotype was sampled from a man at least 80 years old with urothelial cancer. Sequenced material: PBMCs, taken around atezolizumab (anti-PD-L1) treatment. This chain's CDR3 is CASSLEAGALNTQYF. CDR3 bases: TGTGCCAGCAGCTTAGAGGCAGGGGCGCTGAACACGCAGTATTTT.